This TCR beta chain is drawn from a study of regulatory T cells in long-lasting Graves disease. Study-wide results and limits: Analysis covered peripheral blood alone, not thyroid tissue.

The time point: newly diagnosed GD, antithyroid drugs for less than 3 months. RNA from PBMCs was the source of the TCR library. Criteria from the American Thyroid Association guidelines were applied to diagnose Graves' disease. TCR beta libraries were built with iRepertoire HTBI primers and Arm-PCR of CDR3 regions. TCRdb used MiXCR to reprocess the multiplex PCR reads, holding one entry per CDR3 protein. There are over 200,000 distinct CDR3 sequences in the sample; around 18% occur only once, and around 15% lies in the top ten. The ends lost 0 bases at V and 6 bases at J; junction bases unmatched: 5. CDR1 and CDR2 from the germline V gene are SGHNT and YENEEA. This CDR3 comprises 15 residues. Regarding this clonotype: The antigen is unknown.

The data also belong to a second study, concerning T cells in Graves' hyperthyroidism and ophthalmopathy. From that report: Researchers barred patients who had uncontrolled infection, other autoimmune disease, pregnancy or lactation. HTBI primers were the set used in a first-round RT-PCR of the TCR CDR3.

This chain joins TRBV11-3 and TRBJ1-1; TRBD1 matches 9 bases. Material: peripheral blood mononuclear cells (PBMCs), obtained at new diagnosis, from a patient treated with antithyroid drugs. This receptor was taken from a woman aged 30 to 39 with Graves disease. The CDR3 DNA reads as TGTGCCAGCAGCTTAGATTCGGGACAGGGCCCTGAAGCTTTCTTT. Its protein is CASSLDSGQGPEAFF.